The present TCR beta chain was sequenced within a study of blood T cell repertoires in COVID-19. The protocol was immunoSEQ multiplex PCR, while the TCRdb copy is restricted to in-frame clones and leaves out a portion. The data hold about 120,000 clones, with 85% to 90% observed a single time. Germline values: CDR1 SGHNT, CDR2 YENEEA. Trimming took 0 bases from V and 2 from J; bases not matched to a gene: 16. The CDR3 spans 20 residues. The source material was peripheral blood. This clonotype was obtained from a woman between 45 and 60 years old with acute or convalescent COVID-19. The chain links TRBV11-3 to TRBJ2-7; 10 bases align to TRBD2. The CDR3 nucleotides read TGTGCCAGCAGCTTAGAGTTTATGGGGACCGGACTAGCGGAAACCTACGAGCAGTACTTC. Protein sequence: CASSLEFMGTGLAETYEQYF.